The next 10 T cell receptor beta chains were all read from a single sample in a study of identifying expanded T cells in peripheral blood. TCRdb's table, derived via immunoSEQ multiplex PCR, lists solely in-frame clones and lacks some. The repertoire consists of around 85,000 clones, with around 91% occurring once and the leading ten covering around 2.7%. Specimen: blood. All receptors come from a person aged 18 to 75 in good health.

The gene calls are TRBV2 and TRBJ2-1; D remains ambiguous. In germline, CDR1 is SNHLY, CDR2 FYNNEI. The ends were cut back, 10 bases at V and 0 bases at J, with 7 bases in the middle. CDR3 length equals 12 residues. The CDR3 DNA reads as TGTGCCATAGGATCCTCCTACAATGAGCAGTTCTTC. This translates into CAIGSSYNEQFF.

The chain joins TRBV4-3 to TRBJ2-4, with a weak D call TRBD1 (6 bases). Trimming cost V 4 bases and J 1 base, with 14 bases left between them. The germline CDR1 and CDR2 sequences are LGHNA and YSLEER. This CDR3 has 16 amino acids. The CDR3 coding sequence is TGCGCCAGCAGCCCGCAGGGGAGTGGGGCCAAAAACATTCAGTACTTC. Amino acids: CASSPQGSGAKNIQYF.

The chain employs TRBV12-5 and TRBJ1-5; D is unresolved. The CDR3 spans 15 residues. Germline V gene lookup returns CDR1 LGHNT and CDR2 FRNRAP. Trimming removed 6 bases at V and 0 bases at J, with 12 bases between. Here the CDR3 reads CASGIRPNSNQPQHF. Here the CDR3 DNA reads TGTGCTAGTGGCATCCGACCGAATAGCAATCAGCCCCAGCATTTT.

This clone appeared once. The V gene is TRBV5-6, the J gene TRBJ1-3; TRBD1 might be the D (6 bases). The CDR3 has 15 residues. With 4 bases removed from V and 2 bases from J, the gap between germline ends came to 13 bases. Germline-derived CDR1 and CDR2 are SGHDT and YYEEEE. The CDR3 region is CASSGGDTTGNTIYF. Written as DNA, the CDR3 is TGTGCCAGCAGCGGGGGGGACACTACTGGAAACACCATATATTTT.

This chain uses TRBV6-5 with TRBJ2-5; 11 nucleotides line up with TRBD2. The CDR3 length is 15 residues. The V gene's germline CDR1 is MNHEY and CDR2 SVGAGI. The trim removed 6 bases at V and 4 bases at J, leaving 7 bases unmatched. CDR3 in DNA: TGTGCCAGCAGATTAGCGGGGGGGCCGGGAGAGACCCAGTACTTC. Amino acid sequence: CASRLAGGPGETQYF.

The chain employs TRBV7-6 and TRBJ2-7; a possible D gene is TRBD2 (7 bases). The CDR3 has 15 residues. Trimming shortened V by 4 bases and J by 5 bases, and 18 bases separated the two germline ends. Germline-derived CDR1 and CDR2 are SGHVS and FNYEAQ. The CDR3 nucleotides read TGTGCCAGCAGCTCCTCTAGGGGGGGCCTTAACGAGCAGTACTTC. Its protein product is CASSSSRGGLNEQYF.

This clone was picked up a small number of times. The V call is TRBV5-1, the J call TRBJ2-1; perhaps TRBD2 as D (6 bases). This CDR3 region has 15 residues. The ends were cut back, 4 bases at V and 4 bases at J, with 15 bases in the middle. Germline V gives CDR1 SGHRS, CDR2 YFSETQ. The CDR3 spells CASSPDVGLYNEQFF. The CDR3 DNA sequence: TGCGCCAGCAGCCCCGACGTGGGACTTTACAATGAGCAGTTCTTC.

The chain links TRBV14 to TRBJ1-1; 8 nucleotides match TRBD1. The ends lost 6 bases at V and 4 bases at J; junction bases unmatched: 7. The germline V gene encodes CDR1 SGHDN and CDR2 FVKESK. CDR3 size: 14 residues. The CDR3 sequence: CASSFGQGVTEAFF. The CDR3 nucleotides read TGTGCCAGCAGTTTCGGACAGGGTGTCACTGAAGCTTTCTTT.

The chain joins TRBV7-3 to TRBJ2-7; 9 bases line up with TRBD1. This CDR3 contains 15 residues. Unmatched junction bases numbered 4, after V lost 0 bases and J lost 4 bases. Germline V lookup: CDR1 SGHTA, CDR2 FQGTGA. CDR3 region: CASSLTGTGRYEQYF. Written as DNA, the CDR3 is TGTGCCAGCAGCTTAACCGGGACAGGGCGTTACGAGCAGTACTTC. The full variable domain, its missing parts supplied by reference TRBV7-3 and TRBJ2-7, is GAGVSQTPSNKVTEKGKYVELRCDPISGHTALYWYRQSLGQGPEFLIYFQGTGAADDSGLPNDRFFAVRPEGSVSTLKIQRTERGDSAVYLCASSLTGTGRYEQYFGPGTRLTVT.

The chain has TRBV9 and TRBJ2-2; 12 nucleotides match TRBD2. The V gene's germline CDR1 is SGDLS and CDR2 YYNGEE. This CDR3 spans 18 amino acids. The trim removed 0 bases at V and 6 bases at J, leaving 9 bases unmatched. In nucleotides, the CDR3 is TGTGCCAGCAGCGTAGGGACTAGCGGGGTCTCGGGCTCCGGGGAGCTGTTTTTT. This encodes CASSVGTSGVSGSGELFF.